Each of the 5 T cell receptor beta chains below was sequenced from the same sample in a study of graft-versus-host responses after intestinal transplantation. These receptors are not linked to any known antigen. Profiled with immunoSEQ multiplex PCR; TCRdb holds only in-frame clones, not every one. The top ten hold around 0.98% of the sample, which has around 100,000 clones, roughly 87% seen once. This specimen consisted of unstimulated CD4+ T cells sorted from spleen or lymph node cells, obtained before transplant. The receptors originated from a human donor who was the organ donor for an intestinal transplant.

The chain has TRBV28 and TRBJ1-1; 7 bases are a match to TRBD1. CDR3 length: 15 residues. From germline, CDR1 is MDHEN and CDR2 SYDVKM. The ends lost 6 bases at V and 1 base at J; junction bases unmatched: 8. The CDR3 here is CASRTPGQRNTEAFF. The CDR3, as DNA: TGTGCCAGCAGGACTCCGGGACAGCGGAACACTGAAGCTTTCTTT.

The V call is TRBV2, the J call TRBJ2-5, with no clear D. This CDR3 region has 10 residues. Germline-derived CDR1 and CDR2 are SNHLY and FYNNEI. The V end was cut by 3 bases, the J end by 7 bases, with 3 bases between. The CDR3 DNA reads TGTGCCAGCAGTGACGTGACCCAGTACTTC. It specifies CASSDVTQYF.

The V and J genes are TRBV30 and TRBJ1-5; no firm D call. Deletions cut 4 bases from V and 2 bases from J, with 12 bases between. Germline V gives CDR1 GTSNPN, CDR2 SVGIG (reference sequence). The CDR3 has 14 residues. CDR3 sequence reads: CAWNPRGGNQPQHF. The CDR3 DNA follows: TGTGCCTGGAATCCCCGGGGAGGCAATCAGCCCCAGCATTTT.

The V and J genes are TRBV19 and TRBJ1-2; the D gene is possibly TRBD1 (5 bases). Trimming took 0 bases from V and 5 from J, leaving 16 bases between them. Germline lookup yields CDR1 LNHDA and CDR2 SQIVND (reference sequence). CDR3 length: 16 residues. CDR3 sequence (DNA): TGTGCCAGTAGTATAGATGTAGGGGCAACAGCGTATGGCTACACCTTC. Translating gives CASSIDVGATAYGYTF.

The CDR3 protein is CASCPGQGAAGELFF. In DNA form, the CDR3 reads TGTGCCAGCTGCCCGGGACAGGGGGCGGCCGGGGAGCTGTTTTTT. V is TRBV6-5 and J is TRBJ2-2, with TRBD1 identical over 12 bases. Germline CDR1 and CDR2: MNHEY and SVGAGI. The CDR3 loop spans 15 amino acids. J gave up 6 bases and V 8 bases, and 7 bases lay outside the gene matches.